These 19 T cell receptor beta chains were all obtained from the same sample, sequenced in a study of early T cells in non-severe SARS-CoV-2 infection. TCRdb passed the 5' RACE reads through MiXCR, listing each CDR3 protein once. The sample contains 75,000 to 100,000 distinct CDR3 sequences, approximately 14% of which appear only once. Sequencing used whole blood. Every receptor here comes from an adult who was a healthcare worker with PCR-confirmed SARS-CoV-2 infection or an uninfected control (not recorded which).

V usage is TRBV5-1 and J usage is TRBJ2-1, with 9 positions matching TRBD2. The ends lost 1 base at V and 2 bases at J; junction bases unmatched: 4. This CDR3 region has 16 residues. Germline loops: CDR1 SGHRS, CDR2 YFSETQ. The chain's CDR3 is CASSLRGGGAYNEQFF. DNA of the CDR3: TGCGCCAGCAGCTTGCGCGGCGGGGGGGCCTACAATGAGCAGTTCTTC.

The chain has TRBV6-4 and TRBJ2-7; TRBD2 matches 10 bases. The germline V gene has CDR1 MRHNA and CDR2 SNTAGT. The CDR3 loop spans 17 amino acids. Trimming removed 2 bases from V and 0 bases from J; junction bases left unmatched: 7. CDR3 bases: TGTGCCAGCAGTGACCCGGGACTAGCGAGTAGCTCCTACGAGCAGTACGTC. This encodes CASSDPGLASSSYEQYV.

This clonotype was observed a handful of times. The chain uses TRBV6-6 and TRBJ1-2; D is possibly TRBD1 (6 bases). This CDR3 has 18 residues. V was clipped by 5 bases and J by 3 bases, with 25 bases between them. Germline V gene data show CDR1 as MNHNY and CDR2 as SVGAGI (reference sequence). CDR3 sequence: CASSTLVFTGKGDYGYTF. The CDR3 nucleotides are TGTGCCAGCAGTACCCTCGTATTTACAGGGAAGGGGGACTATGGCTACACCTTC.

At least ten counts were recorded for this clonotype. The V gene is TRBV6-5, the J gene TRBJ2-1; a weak D match, TRBD2 (6 bases). Germline V gene lookup returns CDR1 MNHEY and CDR2 SVGAGI. The CDR3 has 15 residues. V lost 5 bases to trimming and J lost 0 bases, with 11 bases between them. CDR3 in amino acids: CASSAGGSSYNEQFF. CDR3 bases: TGTGCCAGCAGTGCAGGAGGGAGCTCCTACAATGAGCAGTTCTTC.

Worth noting for this clonotype: Being one base from a much bigger clone, this may be a read error. Given the absence of the conserved phenylalanine or tryptophan at the CDR3 end, a read error is likely. The chain carries TRBV4-1 and TRBJ2-4; D assignment may be TRBD1 or TRBD2 (5 bases each). Germline loops: CDR1 MGHRA, CDR2 YSYEKL. V lost 2 bases to trimming and J lost 2 bases, with 25 bases between them. There are 20 residues in the CDR3. The DNA for the CDR3 is TGCGCCAGCAGCCAAAAGTGGGAACCGGGGCCCCTGGGGACCAAAAACATTCAGTACTCC. This codes for CASSQKWEPGPLGTKNIQYS.

There are a few counts of this clonotype. V usage is TRBV11-1 and J usage is TRBJ2-2, with TRBD1 matching over 7 bases. The CDR3 spans 15 residues. Trimming at V came to 0 bases and at J to 5 bases, leaving 3 bases not matched to a gene. Germline V gene data show CDR1 as SGHAT and CDR2 as FQDESV (reference sequence). The CDR3 is CASSLATGRTGELFF. DNA for the CDR3: TGTGCCAGCAGCTTAGCGACAGGGCGAACCGGGGAGCTGTTTTTT. The full variable domain, rest sourced from reference TRBV11-1 and TRBJ2-2, is EAEVAQSPRYKITEKSQAVAFWCDPISGHATLYWYRQILGQGPELLVQFQDESVVDDSQLPKDRFSAERLKGVDSTLKIQPAELGDSAMYLCASSLATGRTGELFFGEGSRLTVL.

This clonotype was observed a handful of times. The chain joins TRBV11-3 to TRBJ2-3; D remains unclear. Germline V lookup: CDR1 SGHNT, CDR2 YENEEA. There are 16 residues in the CDR3. The V end lost 0 bases, the J end lost 2 bases, and 12 bases lay between the germline ends. The CDR3, as DNA: TGTGCCAGCAGCTTAGAACACTACGACCCCACAGATACGCAGTATTTT. Translated: CASSLEHYDPTDTQYF.

This clonotype was seen repeatedly, ten times or more. V is TRBV20-1 and J is TRBJ1-6; no firm D call. The germline V and J ends were trimmed by 1 base and 5 bases, with 6 bases remaining between them. Looked up from germline, CDR1 is DFQATT and CDR2 is SNEGSKA (reference sequence). CDR3 length: 13 amino acids. The CDR3 spells CSARAVNNSPLHF. The CDR3 DNA reads as TGCAGTGCTAGAGCAGTGAATAATTCACCCCTCCACTTT.

The chain carries TRBV29-1 and TRBJ2-5, with TRBD2 identical over 8 bases. The CDR3 extends over 14 amino acids. The trim removed 6 bases at V and 4 bases at J, leaving 10 bases unmatched. Germline values: CDR1 SQVTM, CDR2 ANQGSEA. The CDR3 loop is CSVQSPRGGETQYF. Written as DNA, the CDR3 is TGCAGCGTCCAATCGCCCCGGGGGGGAGAGACCCAGTACTTC.

This clonotype occurred many times. The chain has TRBV7-2 and TRBJ2-5; the D is unclear. The germline CDR1 and CDR2 sequences are SGHTA and FQGNSA. There are 12 residues in the CDR3. V lost 5 bases, J lost 4 bases, and 8 bases lay in between. CDR3 bases: TGTGCCAGCAGCCCATACCCAGAGACCCAGTACTTC. Protein: CASSPYPETQYF.

This clonotype was observed a handful of times. This sequence joins TRBV12-3 or TRBV12-4 and TRBJ2-3, with TRBD1 matching over 7 bases. Germline trimming cut 4 bases from V and 1 base from J; bases unmatched to any gene: 11. The CDR3 contains 17 residues. The CDR3 reads CASSSVITGTGTDTQYF. The CDR3 coding sequence is TGTGCCAGCAGTTCGGTAATAACTGGGACAGGCACAGATACGCAGTATTTT.

This clonotype came up many times. The J gene is TRBJ2-2, the V gene TRBV18, with no clear D. This CDR3 has 13 amino acids. Germline-derived CDR1 and CDR2 are KGHSH and LQKENI. The V end lost 3 bases, the J end lost 7 bases, and 9 bases lay between the germline ends. The CDR3 here is CASSPSVGGELFF. For the CDR3, the DNA is TGTGCCAGCTCACCCAGTGTCGGCGGGGAGCTGTTTTTT.

This clonotype was detected ten times or more. The chain joins TRBV7-2 to TRBJ2-3; TRBD2 matches 8 bases. The trim removed 0 bases at V and 7 bases at J, leaving 9 bases unmatched. The germline gives CDR1 SGHTA, CDR2 FQGNSA. The CDR3 is 16 residues long. The CDR3 DNA reads TGTGCCAGCAGCTTAGCGGGACGGGGGGGCGTATATACGCAGTATTTT. It yields the protein CASSLAGRGGVYTQYF. The variable domain in full, completed from reference TRBV7-2 and TRBJ2-3, reads GAGVSQSPSNKVTEKGKDVELRCDPISGHTALYWYRQSLGQGLEFLIYFQGNSAPDKSGLPSDRFSAERTGGSVSTLTIQRTQQEDSAVYLCASSLAGRGGVYTQYFGPGTRLTVL.

This clonotype showed up just a few times. The gene calls are TRBV3-1 and TRBJ2-5, with TRBD2 matching 9 bases. Germline CDR1 reads LGHDT; CDR2 reads YNNKEL (reference sequence). The CDR3 is 18 amino acids. The V segment lost 0 bases and the J segment 5 bases; nucleotides outside the gene matches: 13. CDR3 bases: TGTGCCAGCAGCCAAGATTCCATGCGCGGGGGGGCATACGAGACCCAGTACTTC. It yields the protein CASSQDSMRGGAYETQYF.

The genes are TRBV9 and TRBJ2-1, with D tentatively TRBD2 (6 bases). This CDR3 is 15 amino acids long. Deletions cut 4 bases from V and 10 bases from J, with 21 bases between. Germline V gives CDR1 SGDLS, CDR2 YYNGEE. The DNA for the CDR3 is TGTGCCAGCAGCCCCACGGGGGTCTCCATTCGGGAGCAGTTCTTC. Protein product: CASSPTGVSIREQFF.

This clonotype was observed a handful of times. The J gene is TRBJ2-1, the V gene TRBV7-2, with D possibly being TRBD2 (5 bases). Germline V lookup: CDR1 SGHTA, CDR2 FQGNSA. Trimming left V 4 bases short and J 0 bases short, with 10 bases between. The CDR3 sequence is 15 residues long. The CDR3 region has the DNA TGTGCCAGCAGCTCCCGGACTTTCTCCTACAATGAGCAGTTCTTC. Its translation is CASSSRTFSYNEQFF.

V usage is TRBV5-1 and J usage is TRBJ2-1, with 7 bases fitting TRBD2. Germline CDR1 reads SGHRS; CDR2 reads YFSETQ. The CDR3 runs to 15 residues. Losses at the gene ends were 4 bases for V and 2 bases for J; bases not matched to a gene: 6. CDR3 region: CASSLSRGAYNEQFF. CDR3 DNA sequence: TGCGCCAGCAGCCTTTCACGGGGGGCCTACAATGAGCAGTTCTTC.

Only a few counts were recorded for this clonotype. This sequence joins TRBV7-8 and TRBJ1-2; 10 positions match TRBD1. The trim removed 0 bases at V and 4 bases at J, leaving 2 bases unmatched. This CDR3 has 15 residues. Germline V lookup: CDR1 SGHVS, CDR2 FQNEAQ. The CDR3 nucleotides are TGTGCCAGCAGCTTAGCGGGACAGGGGAGCTATGGCTACACCTTC. Amino acid sequence: CASSLAGQGSYGYTF.

A remark on this clonotype: A junction end diverges from the germline sequence, so it may reflect a read error. This chain joins TRBV5-1 and TRBJ2-3, with TRBD1 identical over 9 bases. Germline loops: CDR1 SGHRS, CDR2 YFSETQ. This CDR3 has 17 amino acids. The CDR3 region has the DNA TGCACCAGCAGCTTATTGACAGGGGGGGAAATTACAGATACGCAGTATTTT. Amino acids: CTSSLLTGGEITDTQYF.